Only a few counts were recorded for the clone carrying this T cell receptor (beta chain). Antigen: not known. Amplification of TCR beta CDR3 regions used RNA as the template. Primed by the HTBI set, a first-round RT-PCR was run on the TCR CDR3. TCRdb reprocessed the multiplex PCR reads via MiXCR and lists one record per CDR3 protein. Of some 350,000 distinct CDR3 sequences in the sample, 15% to 19% were seen once. The data belong to a study of T cells in Graves' hyperthyroidism and ophthalmopathy. For the study at large: The blood sample was taken at first diagnosis, before treatment began. Study-wide results and caveats: Through a model of 13 V-J features, ophthalmopathy was separated from stable hyperthyroidism. Blood also showed most of the thyroid clonotypes that were expanded above 0.001.

From germline, CDR1 is SEHNR and CDR2 FQNEAQ (reference sequence). The CDR3 contains 16 residues. Trimming shortened V by 5 bases and J by 1 base, and 15 bases separated the two germline ends. The material sequenced was blood. The chain has TRBV7-9 and TRBJ1-3, with D possibly TRBD1 on 5 matching bases. The sequence derives from a young woman with Graves' hyperthyroidism that later progressed to Graves' ophthalmopathy. This CDR3 reads CASSPGAGRSGNTIYF. CDR3 DNA sequence: TGTGCCAGCAGCCCCGGAGCAGGGAGATCTGGAAACACCATATATTTT.